A single sample is the source of the 8 T cell receptor beta chains below, sequenced in a study of human T cells and chemical hapten exposure. Each CDR3 protein is one row after TCRdb ran MiXCR on the RACE reads. Of 240,000 or so distinct CDR3 sequences detected, about 9% appear once; the ten largest clones hold about 2.1%. As to time point: pre-sensitization, week 0. Treatment reported: therapeutic diphenylcyclopropenone sensitization with weekly scalp DPC. Source: whole blood, taken in connection with sensitization to the hapten diphenylcyclopropenone (DPC). The receptors shown here come from a woman aged 40-49 years with alopecia areata. Some clones in this sample may be carry-over from other donors' samples.

This clonotype was seen a handful of times. The rearrangement joins TRBV4-3 to TRBJ2-3, with D hard to call. V dropped 0 bases and J dropped 2 bases, with 9 bases sitting between them. The CDR3 loop spans 15 amino acids. The germline V gene has CDR1 LGHNA and CDR2 YSLEER. Here the CDR3 reads CASSQDQTNTDTQYF. The DNA for the CDR3 is TGCGCCAGCAGCCAAGATCAGACGAACACAGATACGCAGTATTTT.

This clonotype was counted only a few times. The CDR3 DNA reads TGTGCCAGCAGCGGCAAGACAGGGCTGGGCACCGGGGAGCTGTTTTTT. Its protein is CASSGKTGLGTGELFF. The chain joins TRBV5-6 to TRBJ2-2, with 7 bases matching TRBD1. Germline V gives CDR1 SGHDT, CDR2 YYEEEE. V trimming: 4 bases; J trimming: 4 bases; junction bases outside the gene matches: 10. CDR3 size: 16 residues.

The V call is TRBV5-1, the J call TRBJ2-1, with D hard to call. Deletions cut 2 bases from V and 10 bases from J, with 13 bases between. The CDR3 covers 13 residues. CDR1 is SGHRS and CDR2 is YFSETQ in the germline V gene. CDR3 loop: CASSFEPLGEQFF. For the CDR3, the DNA is TGCGCCAGCAGCTTCGAACCCCTAGGAGAGCAGTTCTTC.

This clonotype was seen ten or more times. The chain couples TRBV5-1 to TRBJ2-1, with a tentative D call TRBD2 (5 bases). Looked up from germline, CDR1 is SGHRS and CDR2 is YFSETQ. The CDR3 sequence is 16 residues long. Trimming shortened V by 4 bases and J by 7 bases, and 21 bases separated the two germline ends. DNA for the CDR3: TGCGCCAGCAGCGACCAACTAGTTGGTAACAAGAATGAGCAGTTCTTC. Its protein product is CASSDQLVGNKNEQFF. Full variable domain (outside the CDR3, taken from reference TRBV5-1 and TRBJ2-1): KAGVTQTPRYLIKTRGQQVTLSCSPISGHRSVSWYQQTPGQGLQFLFEYFSETQRNKGNFPGRFSGRQFSNSRSEMNVSTLELGDSALYLCASSDQLVGNKNEQFFGPGTRLTVL.

In this sample, this clonotype turned up a few times. The CDR3, as DNA: TGTGCCAGCAGCTTGCAGGGGGCAGGGAACACTGAAGCTTTCTTT. Its translation: CASSLQGAGNTEAFF. The chain employs TRBV7-3 and TRBJ1-1; TRBD1 matches at 8 bases. The CDR3 runs to 15 residues. The germline V gene encodes CDR1 SGHTA and CDR2 FQGTGA. V lost 3 bases, J lost 1 base, and 4 bases stayed unmatched.

The table lists this clonotype with a few counts. This chain joins TRBV20-1 and TRBJ2-7; no clear D gene. The CDR3 covers 13 residues. Germline CDR1 reads DFQATT; CDR2 reads SNEGSKA (reference sequence). This CDR3 reads CSGHSARSYEQYF. For the CDR3, the DNA is TGCAGCGGGCACTCCGCTCGCTCCTACGAGCAGTACTTC.

This clonotype appeared a few times. This chain connects TRBV24-1 to TRBJ2-2; possibly TRBD1 or TRBD2 for D (5 bases each). This CDR3 comprises 16 residues. CDR1 and CDR2 (germline): KGHDR, SFDVKD. V was cut by 9 bases and J by 1 base, with 17 bases left in between. The CDR3 here is CATLGTGRQNTGELFF. Here the CDR3 DNA reads TGTGCCACCCTAGGGACCGGGCGCCAGAACACCGGGGAGCTGTTTTTT.

This clonotype was seen many times. V is TRBV2 and J is TRBJ2-7, with no clear D. V was cut by 6 bases and J by 3 bases, with 12 bases left in between. CDR1 SNHLY and CDR2 FYNNEI come from the germline V gene. This CDR3 is built from 13 residues. DNA of the CDR3: TGTGCCAGCAGCCCTGTCGCAGGCTACGAGCAGTACTTC. This gives the protein CASSPVAGYEQYF. Supplemented by reference TRBV2 and TRBJ2-7, the full variable domain reads EPEVTQTPSHQVTQMGQEVILRCVPISNHLYFYWYRQILGQKVEFLVSFYNNEISEKSEIFDDQFSVERPDGSNFTLKIRSTKLEDSAMYFCASSPVAGYEQYFGPGTRLTVT.